The TCR beta chain under discussion was sequenced for a study of T cell responses to AZD1222 COVID-19 vaccine. In the case of this clone: As yet, its antigen is unknown.

TCRdb's table, derived via immunoSEQ multiplex PCR, lists solely in-frame clones and lacks some. The table has about 60,000 clones, roughly 84% seen once. The germline V gene encodes CDR1 SEHNR and CDR2 FQNEAQ (reference sequence). This CDR3 has 14 amino acids. Trimming took off 4 bases at V and 0 bases at J, with 7 bases between the two ends. Overall study findings and caveats: Of the AZD1222 recipients, only 5 to 7 were seropositive at baseline. Repertoires in all cases were sampled only once the peak T cell response had passed. Two AZD1222 administrations were followed by greater Spike-specific TCR breadth and depth.

Sequenced material: peripheral blood, taken on day 0 of AZD1222 vaccination. The sequence came from an adult in good health. The V gene is TRBV7-9, the J gene TRBJ1-5; D possibly corresponds to TRBD1 (5 bases). CDR3 sequence: CASSSRDSNQPQHF. In DNA form, the CDR3 reads TGTGCCAGCAGCTCCAGGGATAGCAATCAGCCCCAGCATTTT.